The 15 T cell receptor beta chains listed next were all sequenced from one sample in a study of blood T cell repertoires in COVID-19. Here immunoSEQ multiplex PCR was the method, and the copy in TCRdb shows in-frame clones only, minus some. Among over 150,000 clones listed, around 83% were seen once. Material for sequencing was peripheral blood. The receptors originated from an older woman with COVID-19, enrolled during active disease.

The genes are TRBV29-1 and TRBJ2-1, with D unclear. The CDR3 spans 14 residues. Germline assignment: CDR1 SQVTM and CDR2 ANQGSEA. V was pared by 8 bases and J by 2 bases, with 16 bases between. CDR3 DNA sequence: TGCAGCTTTTTACTCTCGGTCCCCTACAATGAGCAGTTCTTC. It is translated as CSFLLSVPYNEQFF.

The V call is TRBV11-3, the J call TRBJ2-7; D perhaps matches TRBD1 (7 bases). The V end was cut by 5 bases, the J end by 0 bases, with 14 bases between. Germline CDR1 reads SGHNT; CDR2 reads YENEEA. The CDR3 runs to 15 residues. DNA for the CDR3: TGTGCCAGCAGCGCAGGCGGGGACAGCTCCTACGAGCAGTACTTC. Translated: CASSAGGDSSYEQYF.

V usage is TRBV19 and J usage is TRBJ1-2; 7 positions agree with TRBD1. V trimming: 5 bases; J trimming: 8 bases; junction bases outside the gene matches: 11. CDR3 length: 14 residues. Germline lookup yields CDR1 LNHDA and CDR2 SQIVND (reference sequence). CDR3 region: CASSLKTGLRGYTF. In DNA, the CDR3 is TGTGCCAGTAGTCTCAAGACAGGGCTGAGGGGCTACACCTTC.

This clone has a single count. The chain links TRBV7-9 to TRBJ1-3, with TRBD1 matching 8 bases. The CDR3 is made up of 16 amino acids. The germline gives CDR1 SEHNR, CDR2 FQNEAQ (reference sequence). The V gene end was trimmed by 5 bases and the J gene end by 4 bases; junction bases not matched to a gene: 10. CDR3 region: CASSQTGQGPGNTIYF. Written as DNA, the CDR3 is TGTGCCAGCAGCCAAACCGGACAGGGTCCGGGAAACACCATATATTTT.

The count of this clone is one. The chain employs TRBV6-6 and TRBJ2-1; 11 bases fit TRBD2. V shed 7 bases, J shed 7 bases, and the junction held 6 bases outside the gene matches. The CDR3 is 14 amino acids. CDR1 is MNHNY, CDR2 SVGAGI, per germline (reference sequence). As DNA, the CDR3 is TGTGCCAGCACCCCTAGCGGGAGGCTGAATGAGCAGTTCTTC. It is translated as CASTPSGRLNEQFF.

V gene TRBV27 combines with J gene TRBJ1-1; the D gene is possibly TRBD1 (5 bases). Germline CDR1 MNHEY, CDR2 SMNVEV (reference sequence). V lost 0 bases to trimming and J lost 4 bases, with 15 bases between them. CDR3 length: 16 amino acids. The CDR3 DNA reads TGTGCCAGCAGTTTATCGTCCGGGGGTTTGGGCACTGAAGCTTTCTTT. Encoded protein: CASSLSSGGLGTEAFF.

The chain recombines TRBV7-9 with TRBJ1-2, with D perhaps TRBD1 (5 bases). The CDR3 runs to 13 residues. The V end lost 5 bases, the J end lost 3 bases, and 10 bases lay between the germline ends. Germline V gene sequence: CDR1 SEHNR, CDR2 FQNEAQ (reference sequence). CDR3 in amino acids: CASSKQEYYGYTF. The CDR3 DNA reads as TGTGCCAGCAGCAAACAGGAGTACTATGGCTACACCTTC.

The chain couples TRBV10-2 to TRBJ1-1, with TRBD1 identical over 9 bases. The germline V gene encodes CDR1 WSHSY and CDR2 SAAADI. The CDR3 runs 15 residues. With 2 bases clipped from V and 0 bases from J, the junction kept 1 base outside the gene matches. In DNA, the CDR3 is TGCGCCAGCAGTGAGCGGACAGGGGTGAACACTGAAGCTTTCTTT. Encoded protein: CASSERTGVNTEAFF.

This clone was detected once. CDR3 coding DNA: TGTGCCAGCTCACCAACGGCGGGGGGCTACAATGAGCAGTTCTTC. Translation: CASSPTAGGYNEQFF. The rearrangement uses TRBV18 and TRBJ2-1; 8 nucleotides match TRBD2. The V segment lost 2 bases and the J segment 3 bases; nucleotides outside the gene matches: 3. This CDR3 has 15 amino acids. Germline-derived CDR1 and CDR2 are KGHSH and LQKENI.

In DNA, the CDR3 is TGCGCCAGCAGCTTGACCGAGCGGGTTTCCTACAATGAGCAGTTCTTC. It is translated as CASSLTERVSYNEQFF. This chain connects TRBV5-1 to TRBJ2-1, with D possibly TRBD2 on 6 matching bases. Trimming shortened V by 1 base and J by 1 base, and 12 bases separated the two germline ends. Germline values: CDR1 SGHRS, CDR2 YFSETQ. The CDR3 is 16 residues long.

V and J are TRBV18 and TRBJ1-1; D gene uncertain. The germline V gene has CDR1 KGHSH and CDR2 LQKENI. CDR3 length: 12 residues. Trimming shortened V by 3 bases and J by 7 bases, and 9 bases separated the two germline ends. DNA for the CDR3: TGTGCCAGCTCACCTGCACAGATTGAAGCTTTCTTT. Translation gives CASSPAQIEAFF.

This chain's CDR3 is CASSPLRAPSSYNEQFF. Here the CDR3 DNA reads TGTGCCAGCAGCCCCCTGAGAGCGCCCAGCTCCTACAATGAGCAGTTCTTC. This chain joins TRBV3-1 (or the pseudogene TRBV3-2) and TRBJ2-1, with unresolved D. V gave up 4 bases and J gave up 0 bases, with 16 bases separating them. The CDR3 has 17 residues. Germline-derived CDR1 and CDR2 are LGHDT and YNNKEL (reference sequence).

The chain links TRBV19 to TRBJ1-1; D ambiguous. The CDR3 is 13 residues long. V was pared by 1 base and J by 3 bases, with 6 bases between. Germline values: CDR1 LNHDA, CDR2 SQIVND (reference sequence). CDR3 nucleotides: TGTGCCAGTAGTATAGTCCCCTACACTGAAGCTTTCTTT. This gives the protein CASSIVPYTEAFF.

The V and J genes are TRBV5-5 and TRBJ1-6, with 7 nucleotides matching TRBD1. CDR3 size: 16 residues. The germline V gene has CDR1 SGHKS and CDR2 YYEKEE (reference sequence). After removal of 0 bases from V and 8 bases from J, the junction contained 8 bases not matched to a gene. The CDR3 spells CASSLGRGTAYSPLHF. The CDR3 DNA sequence: TGTGCCAGCAGCTTGGGTCGGGGGACAGCTTATTCACCCCTCCACTTT.

This clone was observed a handful of times. The junction departs from germline at one end; a sequencing error may be responsible. V and J are TRBV7-2 and TRBJ2-3; a possible D gene is TRBD2 (5 bases). CDR3 length equals 14 residues. The germline V gene encodes CDR1 SGHTA and CDR2 FQGNSA. The CDR3 DNA sequence: TGTGCCAGCAGCTTAGGTGGGAGCAGAGATACGCAGTATTTT. Translation: CASSLGGSRDTQYF.